This T cell receptor beta chain is from a study of blood T cell repertoires in COVID-19. The protocol was immunoSEQ multiplex PCR, while the TCRdb copy is restricted to in-frame clones and leaves out a portion. The sample lists roughly 230,000 clones; nearly 90% were seen once. The CDR3 runs 14 residues. The V gene lost 0 bases and the J gene lost 11 bases, with 13 bases spanning the gap. Germline CDR1 and CDR2: LGHDT and YNNKEL (reference sequence). The chain combines TRBV3-1 (or the pseudogene TRBV3-2) with TRBJ1-4; no reliable D call. This clonotype was obtained from a woman aged 25 to 39 with acute COVID-19. The sample comprised PBMCs or T cells enriched from blood (not recorded which). Written as DNA, the CDR3 is TGTGCCAGCAGCCAAGAGGCACCGGGCGGGAAACTGTTTTTT. It is translated as CASSQEAPGGKLFF.